These T cell receptor beta chains were read from a single sample in a study of early T cells in non-severe SARS-CoV-2 infection. TCRdb independently ran MiXCR on the 5' RACE reads; one entry per CDR3 protein. This sample yields 40,000 or so distinct CDR3 sequences, of which approximately 5.9% are seen a single time; approximately 5.7% belongs to the top ten. The sequences come from whole blood, collected at baseline. The receptors were gathered from an adult who was a healthcare worker with PCR-confirmed SARS-CoV-2 infection or an uninfected control (not recorded which). Both conserved end residues are part of each CDR3. D genes are given only for firm matches. Size is stated as how often the clone was seen (once, few, many) or a class if it is expanded.

>18|TRBJ1-1|TRBV5-1|many|.
CASSLYRSGRGANTEAFF
TGCGCCAGCAGCTTGTATCGGTCAGGGCGAGGGGCAAACACTGAAGCTTTCTTT
>14|TRBJ2-5|TRBV7-9|many|.
CASSPTQGQETQYF
TGTGCCAGCAGCCCGACACAGGGCCAAGAGACCCAGTACTTC
>19|TRBJ2-1|TRBV7-2|many|TRBD2
CASSSAPQQLAGGTNEQFF
TGTGCCAGCAGCTCGGCCCCTCAACAACTAGCGGGAGGCACCAATGAGCAGTTCTTC
>17|TRBJ1-5|TRBV19|many|.
CASSLGTSRLSNQPQHF
TGTGCCAGTAGTCTTGGGACCTCACGACTTAGCAATCAGCCCCAGCATTTT
>16|TRBJ2-4|TRBV15|many|.
CATSRDGQVTGNIQYF
TGTGCCACCAGCAGAGATGGGCAGGTAACAGGAAACATTCAGTACTTC
>16|TRBJ2-3|TRBV7-8|many|.
CASSLGTADRTDTQYF
TGTGCCAGCAGCTTAGGGACAGCGGACCGCACAGATACGCAGTATTTT
>14|TRBJ1-6|TRBV11-3|few|TRBD1
CASSLRTGNSPLHF
TGTGCCAGCAGCCTAAGGACAGGAAATTCACCCCTCCACTTT
>21|TRBJ2-1|TRBV6-2/TRBV6-3|many|TRBD2
CASSYRGLAGSPRRFYNEQFF
TGTGCCAGCAGTTACCGAGGACTAGCGGGAAGCCCGCGACGATTCTACAATGAGCAGTTCTTC
>15|TRBJ2-1|TRBV5-1|many|TRBD1
CASSLTGGEFNEQFF
TGCGCCAGCAGTTTGACAGGGGGCGAGTTCAATGAGCAGTTCTTC
>17|TRBJ2-7|TRBV11-1|few|TRBD1
CASSVRSGTGYPYEQYF
TGTGCCAGCAGCGTACGATCCGGGACAGGGTACCCCTACGAGCAGTACTTC
>15|TRBJ2-1|TRBV20-1|medium-sized|TRBD2
CSARHPGLAGNEQFF
TGCAGTGCTAGACATCCGGGACTAGCGGGAAATGAGCAGTTCTTC